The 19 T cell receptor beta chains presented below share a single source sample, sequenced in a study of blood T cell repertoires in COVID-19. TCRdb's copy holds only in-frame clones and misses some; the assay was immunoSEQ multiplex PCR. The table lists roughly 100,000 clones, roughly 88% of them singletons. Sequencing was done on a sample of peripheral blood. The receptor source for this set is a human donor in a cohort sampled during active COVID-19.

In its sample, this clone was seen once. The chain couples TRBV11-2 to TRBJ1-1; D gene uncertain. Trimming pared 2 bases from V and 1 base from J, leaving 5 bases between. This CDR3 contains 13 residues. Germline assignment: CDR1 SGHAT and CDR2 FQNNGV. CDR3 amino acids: CASSLSGNTEAFF. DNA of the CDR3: TGTGCCAGCAGCTTATCCGGGAACACTGAAGCTTTCTTT. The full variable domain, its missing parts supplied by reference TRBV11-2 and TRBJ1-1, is EAGVAQSPRYKIIEKRQSVAFWCNPISGHATLYWYQQILGQGPKLLIQFQNNGVVDDSQLPKDRFSAERLKGVDSTLKIQPAKLEDSAVYLCASSLSGNTEAFFGQGTRLTVV.

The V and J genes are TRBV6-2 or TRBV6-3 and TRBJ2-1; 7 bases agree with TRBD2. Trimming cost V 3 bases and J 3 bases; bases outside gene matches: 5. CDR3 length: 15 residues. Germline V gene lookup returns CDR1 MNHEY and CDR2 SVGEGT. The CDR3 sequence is CASSYSLAVYNEQFF. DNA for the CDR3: TGTGCCAGCAGTTATAGTCTAGCGGTCTACAATGAGCAGTTCTTC.

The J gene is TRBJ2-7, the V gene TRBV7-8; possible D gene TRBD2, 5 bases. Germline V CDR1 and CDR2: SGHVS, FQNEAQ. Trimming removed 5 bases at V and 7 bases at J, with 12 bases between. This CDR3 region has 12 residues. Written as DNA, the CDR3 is TGTGCCAGCAGCCCCGCGGGCGGGGAGCAGTACTTC. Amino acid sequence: CASSPAGGEQYF.

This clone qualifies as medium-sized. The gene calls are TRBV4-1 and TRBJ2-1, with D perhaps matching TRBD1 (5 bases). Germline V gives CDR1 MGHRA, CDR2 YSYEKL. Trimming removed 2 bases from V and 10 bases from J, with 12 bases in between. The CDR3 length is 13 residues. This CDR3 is CASSQFSQGEQFF. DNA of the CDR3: TGCGCCAGCAGCCAATTTTCCCAGGGAGAGCAGTTCTTC.

The CDR3 sequence: CASSQWKREEDNEQFF. The CDR3, as DNA: TGCGCCAGCAGTCAATGGAAGCGGGAGGAAGATAATGAGCAGTTCTTC. The chain links TRBV23-1 to TRBJ2-1; the match to TRBD2 covers 9 bases. TRBV23-1 carries the ORF label, with uncertain function. V lost 1 base to trimming and J lost 7 bases; unmatched junction nucleotides: 8. The CDR3 loop spans 16 amino acids.

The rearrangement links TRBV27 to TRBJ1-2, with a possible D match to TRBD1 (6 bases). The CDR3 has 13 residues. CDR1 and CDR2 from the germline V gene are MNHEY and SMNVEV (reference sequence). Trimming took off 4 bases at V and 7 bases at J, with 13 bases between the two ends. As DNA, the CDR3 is TGTGCCAGCAGTTCCAATACAGGGTCTGGCTACACCTTC. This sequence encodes CASSSNTGSGYTF.

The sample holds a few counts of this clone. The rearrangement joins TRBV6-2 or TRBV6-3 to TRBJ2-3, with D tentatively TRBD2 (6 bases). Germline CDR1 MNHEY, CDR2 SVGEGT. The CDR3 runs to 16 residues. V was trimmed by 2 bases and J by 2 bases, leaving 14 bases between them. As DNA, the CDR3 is TGTGCCAGCAGTTACGGGGCGGGGAATCCCACAGATACGCAGTATTTT. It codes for CASSYGAGNPTDTQYF.

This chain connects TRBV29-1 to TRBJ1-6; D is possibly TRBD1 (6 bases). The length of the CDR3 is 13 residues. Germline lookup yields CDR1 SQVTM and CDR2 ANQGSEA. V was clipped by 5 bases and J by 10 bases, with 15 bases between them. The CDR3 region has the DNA TGCAGCGTTAAAACAGGGTTAAGCTCACCCCTCCACTTT. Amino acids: CSVKTGLSSPLHF.

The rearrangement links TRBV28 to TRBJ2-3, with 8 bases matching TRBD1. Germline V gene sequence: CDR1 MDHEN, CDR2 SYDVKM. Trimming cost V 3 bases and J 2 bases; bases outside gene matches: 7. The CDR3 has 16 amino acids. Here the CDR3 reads CASSFPLQGDTDTQYF. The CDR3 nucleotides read TGTGCCAGCAGTTTTCCGTTACAGGGGGACACAGATACGCAGTATTTT.

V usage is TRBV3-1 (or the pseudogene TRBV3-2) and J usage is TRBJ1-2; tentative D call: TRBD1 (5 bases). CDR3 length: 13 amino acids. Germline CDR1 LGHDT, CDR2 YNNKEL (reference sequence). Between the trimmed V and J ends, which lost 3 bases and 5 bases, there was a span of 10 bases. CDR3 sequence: CASSQAPGYGYTF. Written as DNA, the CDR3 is TGTGCCAGCAGCCAGGCCCCAGGGTATGGCTACACCTTC.

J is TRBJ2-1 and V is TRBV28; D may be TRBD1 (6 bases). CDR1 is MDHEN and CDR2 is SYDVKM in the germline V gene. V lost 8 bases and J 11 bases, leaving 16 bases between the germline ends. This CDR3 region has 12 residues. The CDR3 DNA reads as TGTGCCAGCTGCTCAGGGGTTCCTCAGCAGTTCTTC. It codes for CASCSGVPQQFF.

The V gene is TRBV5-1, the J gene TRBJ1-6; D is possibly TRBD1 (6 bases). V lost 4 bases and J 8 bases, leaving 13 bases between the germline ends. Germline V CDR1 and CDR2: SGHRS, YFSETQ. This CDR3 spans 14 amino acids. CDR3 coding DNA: TGCGCCAGCAGCCCAGGGGTGTCGGATTCACCCCTCCACTTT. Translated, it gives CASSPGVSDSPLHF.

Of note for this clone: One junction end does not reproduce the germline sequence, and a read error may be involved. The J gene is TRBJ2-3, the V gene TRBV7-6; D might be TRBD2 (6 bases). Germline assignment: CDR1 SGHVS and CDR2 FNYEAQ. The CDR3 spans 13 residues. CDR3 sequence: CASSLAPRDWRNF. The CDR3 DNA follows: TGTGCCAGCAGCTTAGCACCTAGGGACTGGAGGAATTTT. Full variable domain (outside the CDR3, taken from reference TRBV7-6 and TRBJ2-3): GAGVSQSPRYKVTKRGQDVALRCDPISGHVSLYWYRQALGQGPEFLTYFNYEAQQDKSGLPNDRFSAERPEGSISTLTIQRTEQRDSAMYRCASSLAPRDWRNFGPGTRLTVL.

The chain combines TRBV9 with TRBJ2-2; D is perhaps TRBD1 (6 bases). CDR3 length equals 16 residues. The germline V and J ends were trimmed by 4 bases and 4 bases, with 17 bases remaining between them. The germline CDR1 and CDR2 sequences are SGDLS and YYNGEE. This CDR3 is CASSLHRPGATGELFF. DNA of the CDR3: TGTGCCAGCAGCCTCCACCGGCCAGGGGCCACCGGGGAGCTGTTTTTT.

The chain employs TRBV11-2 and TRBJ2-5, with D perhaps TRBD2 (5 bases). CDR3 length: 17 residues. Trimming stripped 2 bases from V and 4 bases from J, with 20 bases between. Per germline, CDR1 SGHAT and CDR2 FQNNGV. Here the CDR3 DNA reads TGTGCCAGCAGCTTATTGCGTGGACTTCTGCCCCCAGAGACCCAGTACTTC. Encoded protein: CASSLLRGLLPPETQYF.

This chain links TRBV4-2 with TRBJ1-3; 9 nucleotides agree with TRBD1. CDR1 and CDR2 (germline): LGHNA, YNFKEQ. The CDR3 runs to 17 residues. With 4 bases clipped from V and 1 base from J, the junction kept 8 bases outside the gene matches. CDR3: CASSPRKGQGSGNTIYF. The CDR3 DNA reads TGTGCCAGCAGCCCCAGAAAGGGACAGGGTTCTGGAAACACCATATATTTT.

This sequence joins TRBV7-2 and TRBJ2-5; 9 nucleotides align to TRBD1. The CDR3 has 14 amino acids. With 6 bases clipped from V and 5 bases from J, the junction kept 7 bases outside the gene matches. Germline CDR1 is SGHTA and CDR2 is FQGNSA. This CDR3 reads CASSWNRGPETQYF. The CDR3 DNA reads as TGTGCCAGCAGTTGGAACAGGGGGCCCGAGACCCAGTACTTC.

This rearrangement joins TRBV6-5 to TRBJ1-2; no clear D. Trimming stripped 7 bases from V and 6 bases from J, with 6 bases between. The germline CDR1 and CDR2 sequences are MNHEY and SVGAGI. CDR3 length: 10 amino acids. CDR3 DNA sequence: TGTGCCAGCACCGGTAATGGCTACACCTTC. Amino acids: CASTGNGYTF.

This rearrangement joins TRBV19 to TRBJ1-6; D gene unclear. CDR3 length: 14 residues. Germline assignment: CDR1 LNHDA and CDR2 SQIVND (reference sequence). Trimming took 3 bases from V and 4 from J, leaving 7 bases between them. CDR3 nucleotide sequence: TGTGCCAGTAGTATCGCCGGGTATAATTCACCCCTCCACTTT. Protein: CASSIAGYNSPLHF. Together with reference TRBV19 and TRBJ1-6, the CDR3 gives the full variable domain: DGGITQSPKYLFRKEGQNVTLSCEQNLNHDAMYWYRQDPGQGLRLIYYSQIVNDFQKGDIAEGYSVSREKKESFPLTVTSAQKNPTAFYLCASSIAGYNSPLHFGNGTRLTVT.